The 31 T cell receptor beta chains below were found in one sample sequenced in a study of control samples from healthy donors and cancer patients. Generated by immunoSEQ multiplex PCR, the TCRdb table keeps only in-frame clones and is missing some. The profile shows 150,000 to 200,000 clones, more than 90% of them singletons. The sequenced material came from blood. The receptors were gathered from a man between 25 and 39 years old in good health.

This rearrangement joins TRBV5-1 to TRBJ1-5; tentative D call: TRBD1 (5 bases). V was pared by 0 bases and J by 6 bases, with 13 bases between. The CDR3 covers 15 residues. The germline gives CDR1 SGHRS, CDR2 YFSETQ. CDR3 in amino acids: CASSLDGGKGQPQHF. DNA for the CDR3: TGCGCCAGCAGCTTGGATGGGGGGAAGGGTCAGCCCCAGCATTTT. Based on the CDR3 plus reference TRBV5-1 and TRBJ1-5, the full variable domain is KAGVTQTPRYLIKTRGQQVTLSCSPISGHRSVSWYQQTPGQGLQFLFEYFSETQRNKGNFPGRFSGRQFSNSRSEMNVSTLELGDSALYLCASSLDGGKGQPQHFGDGTRLSIL.

The CDR3 loop reads CASSRALPDNYGYTF. The CDR3 bases are TGTGCCAGCAGCCGGGCTTTGCCAGACAACTATGGCTACACCTTC. The chain uses TRBV5-6 and TRBJ1-2; the D is unclear. This CDR3 is 15 amino acids long. V was clipped by 4 bases and J by 2 bases, with 15 bases between them. CDR1 and CDR2 (germline): SGHDT, YYEEEE. The variable domain in full, with the rest retrieved from reference TRBV5-6 and TRBJ1-2, is DAGVTQSPTHLIKTRGQQVTLRCSPKSGHDTVSWYQQALGQGPQFIFQYYEEEERQRGNFPDRFSGHQFPNYSSELNVNALLLGDSALYLCASSRALPDNYGYTFGSGTRLTVV.

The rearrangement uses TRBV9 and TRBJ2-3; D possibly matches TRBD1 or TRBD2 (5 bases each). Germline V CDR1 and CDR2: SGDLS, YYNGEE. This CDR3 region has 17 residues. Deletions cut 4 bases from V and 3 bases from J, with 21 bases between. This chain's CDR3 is CASSPELNRRATDTQYF. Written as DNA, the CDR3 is TGTGCCAGCAGCCCAGAACTAAACAGGCGGGCGACAGATACGCAGTATTTT.

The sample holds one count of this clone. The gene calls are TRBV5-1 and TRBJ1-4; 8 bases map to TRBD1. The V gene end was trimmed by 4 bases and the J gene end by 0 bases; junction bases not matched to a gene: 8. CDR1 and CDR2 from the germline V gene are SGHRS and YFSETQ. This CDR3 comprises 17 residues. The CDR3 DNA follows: TGCGCCAGCAGCGTGGGACAGGTAGATGCAACTAATGAAAAACTGTTTTTT. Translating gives CASSVGQVDATNEKLFF. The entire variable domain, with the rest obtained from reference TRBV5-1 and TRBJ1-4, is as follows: KAGVTQTPRYLIKTRGQQVTLSCSPISGHRSVSWYQQTPGQGLQFLFEYFSETQRNKGNFPGRFSGRQFSNSRSEMNVSTLELGDSALYLCASSVGQVDATNEKLFFGSGTQLSVL.

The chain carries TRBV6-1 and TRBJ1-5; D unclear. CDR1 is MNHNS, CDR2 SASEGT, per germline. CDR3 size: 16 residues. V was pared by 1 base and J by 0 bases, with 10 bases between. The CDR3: CASSEGLGYSNQPQHF. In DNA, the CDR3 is TGTGCCAGCAGTGAAGGTTTGGGATATAGCAATCAGCCCCAGCATTTT.

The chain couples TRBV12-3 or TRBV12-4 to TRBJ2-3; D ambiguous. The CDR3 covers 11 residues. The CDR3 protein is CASKITDTQYF. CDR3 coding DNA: TGTGCGTCGAAAATCACAGATACGCAGTATTTT.

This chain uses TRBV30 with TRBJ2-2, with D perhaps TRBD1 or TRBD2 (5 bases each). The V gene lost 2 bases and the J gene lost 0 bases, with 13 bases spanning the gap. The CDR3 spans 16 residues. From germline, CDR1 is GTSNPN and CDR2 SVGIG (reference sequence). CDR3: CAWSSRGVANTGELFF. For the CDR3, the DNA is TGTGCCTGGAGTTCCCGAGGGGTCGCGAACACCGGGGAGCTGTTTTTT.

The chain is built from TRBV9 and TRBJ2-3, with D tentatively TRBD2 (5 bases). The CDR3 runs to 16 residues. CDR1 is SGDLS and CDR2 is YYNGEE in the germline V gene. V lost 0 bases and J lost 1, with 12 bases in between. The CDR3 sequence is CASSVGRELGTDTQYF. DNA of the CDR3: TGTGCCAGCAGCGTAGGAAGGGAGTTGGGCACAGATACGCAGTATTTT.

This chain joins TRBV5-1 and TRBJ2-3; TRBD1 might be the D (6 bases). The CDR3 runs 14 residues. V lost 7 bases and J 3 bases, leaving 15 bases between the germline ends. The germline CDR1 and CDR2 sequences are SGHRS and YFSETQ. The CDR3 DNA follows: TGCGCCAGCCGGAGTCAGGGGCCTACAGATACGCAGTATTTT. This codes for CASRSQGPTDTQYF.

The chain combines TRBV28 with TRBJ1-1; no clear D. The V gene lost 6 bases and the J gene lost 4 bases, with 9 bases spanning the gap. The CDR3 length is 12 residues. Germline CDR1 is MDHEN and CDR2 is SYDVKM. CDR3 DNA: TGTGCCAGCAGCTTACTGACCACTGAAGCTTTCTTT. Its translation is CASSLLTTEAFF.

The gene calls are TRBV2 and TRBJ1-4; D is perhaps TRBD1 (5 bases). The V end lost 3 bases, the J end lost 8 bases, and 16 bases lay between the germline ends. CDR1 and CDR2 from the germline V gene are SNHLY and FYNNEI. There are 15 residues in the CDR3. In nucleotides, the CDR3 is TGTGCCAGCAGTGATGGGGACTTCGGTAGGGAAAAACTGTTTTTT. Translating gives CASSDGDFGREKLFF.

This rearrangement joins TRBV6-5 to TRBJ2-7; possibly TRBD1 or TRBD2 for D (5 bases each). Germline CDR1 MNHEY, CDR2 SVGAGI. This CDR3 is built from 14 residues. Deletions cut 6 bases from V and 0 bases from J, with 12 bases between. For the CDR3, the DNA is TGTGCCAGCAGGGCCGGGACCGTCTCCTACGAGCAGTACTTC. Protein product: CASRAGTVSYEQYF.

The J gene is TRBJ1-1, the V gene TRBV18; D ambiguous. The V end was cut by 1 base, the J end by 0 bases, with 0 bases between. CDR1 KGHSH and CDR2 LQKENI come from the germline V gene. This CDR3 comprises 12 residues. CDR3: CASSPLNTEAFF. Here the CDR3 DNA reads TGTGCCAGCTCACCACTGAACACTGAAGCTTTCTTT.

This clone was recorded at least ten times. CDR3 in DNA: TGTGCCAGCAGCCCACGGACACTTAGCCCCTATGGCTACACCTTC. Translating gives CASSPRTLSPYGYTF. This chain connects TRBV7-8 to TRBJ1-2; a weak D match, TRBD1 (5 bases). CDR1 SGHVS and CDR2 FQNEAQ come from the germline V gene. The V gene lost 5 bases and the J gene lost 4 bases, with 17 bases spanning the gap. This CDR3 has 15 amino acids.

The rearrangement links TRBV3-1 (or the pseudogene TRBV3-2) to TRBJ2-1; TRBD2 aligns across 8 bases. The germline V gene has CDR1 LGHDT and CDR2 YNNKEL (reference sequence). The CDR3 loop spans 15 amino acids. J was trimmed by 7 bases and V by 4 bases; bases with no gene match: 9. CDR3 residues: CASSPRGGARNEQFF. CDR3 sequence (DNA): TGTGCCAGCAGCCCCCGGGGGGGGGCCAGAAATGAGCAGTTCTTC.

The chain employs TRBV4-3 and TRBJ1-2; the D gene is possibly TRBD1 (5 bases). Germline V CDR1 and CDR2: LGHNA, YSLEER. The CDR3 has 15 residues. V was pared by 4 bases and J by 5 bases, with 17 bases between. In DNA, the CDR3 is TGCGCCAGCAGCCCAGGGACGGTGGACCGATATGGCTACACCTTC. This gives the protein CASSPGTVDRYGYTF.

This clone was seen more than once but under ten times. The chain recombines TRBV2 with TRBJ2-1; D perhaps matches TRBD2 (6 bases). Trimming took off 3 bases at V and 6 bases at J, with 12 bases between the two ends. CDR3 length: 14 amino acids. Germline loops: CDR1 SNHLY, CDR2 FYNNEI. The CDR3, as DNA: TGTGCCAGCAGTGATCATGCTAGCGTCAATGAGCAGTTCTTC. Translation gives CASSDHASVNEQFF.

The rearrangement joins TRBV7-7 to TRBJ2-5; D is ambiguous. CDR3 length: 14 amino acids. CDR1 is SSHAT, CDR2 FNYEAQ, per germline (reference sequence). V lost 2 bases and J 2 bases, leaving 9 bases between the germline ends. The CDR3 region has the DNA TGTGCCAGCAGCTTATTAGGGAAGCAAGAGACCCAGTACTTC. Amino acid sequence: CASSLLGKQETQYF. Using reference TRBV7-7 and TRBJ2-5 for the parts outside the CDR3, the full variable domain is GAGVSQSPRYKVTKRGQDVTLRCDPISSHATLYWYQQALGQGPEFLTYFNYEAQPDKSGLPSDRFSAERPEGSISTLTIQRTEQRDSAMYRCASSLLGKQETQYFGPGTRLLVL.

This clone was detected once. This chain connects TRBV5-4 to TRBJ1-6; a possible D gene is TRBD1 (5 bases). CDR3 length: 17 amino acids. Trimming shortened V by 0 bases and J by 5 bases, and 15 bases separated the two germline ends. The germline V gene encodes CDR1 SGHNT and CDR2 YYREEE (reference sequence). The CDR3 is CASSLAKTAPNNSPLHF. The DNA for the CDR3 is TGTGCCAGCAGCTTGGCCAAGACAGCTCCCAATAATTCACCCCTCCACTTT.

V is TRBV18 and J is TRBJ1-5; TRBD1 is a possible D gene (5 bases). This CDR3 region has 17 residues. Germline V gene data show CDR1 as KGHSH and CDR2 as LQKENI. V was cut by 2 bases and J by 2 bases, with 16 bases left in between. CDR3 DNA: TGTGCCAGCTCACCAAGTTCCAGTCTGGGGGGCAATCAGCCCCAGCATTTT. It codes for CASSPSSSLGGNQPQHF.

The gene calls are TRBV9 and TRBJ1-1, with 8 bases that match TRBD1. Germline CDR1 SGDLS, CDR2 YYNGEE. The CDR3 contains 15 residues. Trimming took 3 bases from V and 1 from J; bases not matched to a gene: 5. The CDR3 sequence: CASSAAGTGNTEAFF. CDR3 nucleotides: TGTGCCAGCAGCGCCGCAGGGACAGGGAACACTGAAGCTTTCTTT.

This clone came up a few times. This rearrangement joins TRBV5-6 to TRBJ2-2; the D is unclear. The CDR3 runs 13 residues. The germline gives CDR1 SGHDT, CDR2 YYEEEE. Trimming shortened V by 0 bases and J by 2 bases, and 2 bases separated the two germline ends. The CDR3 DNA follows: TGTGCCAGCAGCTTGGGCAACACCGGGGAGCTGTTTTTT. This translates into CASSLGNTGELFF.

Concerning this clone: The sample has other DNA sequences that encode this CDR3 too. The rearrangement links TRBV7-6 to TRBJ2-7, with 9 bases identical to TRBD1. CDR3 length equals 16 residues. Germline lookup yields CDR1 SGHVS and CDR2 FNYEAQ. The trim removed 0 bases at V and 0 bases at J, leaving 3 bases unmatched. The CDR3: CASSLAPGQGSYEQYF. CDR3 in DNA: TGTGCCAGCAGCTTAGCGCCGGGACAGGGCTCCTACGAGCAGTACTTC.

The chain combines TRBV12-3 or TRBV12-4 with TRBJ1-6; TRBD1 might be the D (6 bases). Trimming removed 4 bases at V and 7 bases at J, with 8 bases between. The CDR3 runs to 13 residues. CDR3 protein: CASSYRANSPLHF. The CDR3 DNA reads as TGTGCCAGCAGTTACAGGGCCAATTCACCCCTCCACTTT.

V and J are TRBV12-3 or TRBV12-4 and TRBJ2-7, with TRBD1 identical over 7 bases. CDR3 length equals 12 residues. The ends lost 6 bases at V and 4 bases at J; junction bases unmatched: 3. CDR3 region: CASSPTGYEQYF. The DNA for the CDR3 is TGTGCCAGCAGCCCGACAGGGTACGAGCAGTACTTC.

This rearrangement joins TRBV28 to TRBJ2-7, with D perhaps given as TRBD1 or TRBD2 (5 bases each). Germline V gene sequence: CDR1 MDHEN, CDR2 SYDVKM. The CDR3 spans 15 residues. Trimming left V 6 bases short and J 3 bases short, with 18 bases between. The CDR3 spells CASSLLERGDYEQYF. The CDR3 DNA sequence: TGTGCCAGCAGCCTCTTAGAGAGGGGCGACTACGAGCAGTACTTC.

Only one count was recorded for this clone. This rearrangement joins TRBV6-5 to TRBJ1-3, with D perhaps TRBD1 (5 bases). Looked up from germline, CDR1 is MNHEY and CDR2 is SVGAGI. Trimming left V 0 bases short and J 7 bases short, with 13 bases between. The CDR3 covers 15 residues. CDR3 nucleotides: TGTGCCAGCAGTTACTCCGGGACGGATCCTAACACCATATATTTT. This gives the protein CASSYSGTDPNTIYF.

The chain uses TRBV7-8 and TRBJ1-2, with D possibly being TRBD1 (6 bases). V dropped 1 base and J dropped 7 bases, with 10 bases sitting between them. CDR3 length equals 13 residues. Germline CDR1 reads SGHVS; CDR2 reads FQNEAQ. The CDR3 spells CASSLDRAGGYTF. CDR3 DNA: TGTGCCAGCAGCTTAGACAGGGCGGGTGGCTACACCTTC.

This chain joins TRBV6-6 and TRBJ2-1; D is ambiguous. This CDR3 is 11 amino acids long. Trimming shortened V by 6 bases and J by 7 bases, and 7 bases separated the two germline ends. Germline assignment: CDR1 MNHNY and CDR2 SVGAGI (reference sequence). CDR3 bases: TGTGCCAGCAGGACTCTTAATGAGCAGTTCTTC. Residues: CASRTLNEQFF.

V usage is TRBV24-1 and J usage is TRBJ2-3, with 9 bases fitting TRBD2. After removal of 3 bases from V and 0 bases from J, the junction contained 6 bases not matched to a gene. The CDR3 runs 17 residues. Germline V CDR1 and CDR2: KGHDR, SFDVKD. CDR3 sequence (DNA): TGTGCCACCAGTGATCCCCTAGCGGGAACTAGCACAGATACGCAGTATTTT. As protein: CATSDPLAGTSTDTQYF.

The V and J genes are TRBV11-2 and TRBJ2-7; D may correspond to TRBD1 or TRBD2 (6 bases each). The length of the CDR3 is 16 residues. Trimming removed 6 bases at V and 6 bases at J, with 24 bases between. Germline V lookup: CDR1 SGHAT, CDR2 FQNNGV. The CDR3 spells CASRPLTGRTGSEQYF. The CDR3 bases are TGTGCCAGCAGGCCCCTTACAGGGAGAACCGGGAGCGAGCAGTACTTC.